This TCR beta chain was sequenced in a study of blood T cell repertoires in COVID-19. Study-wide background: In each case, the material was cDNA or gDNA derived from T cells, B-cell-depleted T cells, or PBMCs.

This CDR3 is 12 amino acids long. CDR1 and CDR2 from the germline V gene are SGHTA and FQGNSA. Trimming shortened V by 5 bases and J by 6 bases, and 11 bases separated the two germline ends. Clones were read by immunoSEQ multiplex PCR, and TCRdb kept only the in-frame ones, dropping some. The data hold more than 150,000 clones, with around four fifths observed a single time. The chain employs TRBV7-2 and TRBJ2-7; D is unresolved. This TCR was sampled from a woman in her twenties or thirties with acute or convalescent COVID-19. What was sequenced was peripheral blood. CDR3 sequence: CASSAGVGEQYF. The CDR3 nucleotides are TGTGCCAGCAGCGCCGGTGTTGGCGAGCAGTACTTC.